This T cell receptor (beta chain) was found in a study of tumor-infiltrating lymphocytes in primary liver carcinoma. DNA and RNA were both co-extracted from 20-30 mg of bulk tissue that had not been sorted. From approximately 490 ng total RNA, TCR beta cDNA was generated with a primer in the constant region. For TCR beta, libraries were produced by three nested multiplex PCR rounds using slightly modified ARM-PCR. Use of TRBV1-TRBV30 forward primers with a C-beta reverse primer characterized the first two PCR rounds, which lasted roughly 9 cycles each. TCRdb analysed the multiplex PCR reads with MiXCR anew, one entry per CDR3 protein. The table has approximately 88,000 distinct CDR3 sequences, approximately 72% seen once. This CDR3 spans 15 amino acids. Per germline, CDR1 MGHRA and CDR2 YSYEKL. Trimming at V came to 0 bases and at J to 10 bases, leaving 8 bases not matched to a gene. This clonotype occurred many times.

V and J are TRBV4-1 and TRBJ2-5; 10 nucleotides agree with TRBD2. The sequencing input was tumor-adjacent normal liver tissue. This receptor was taken from a man aged 40-50 years with primary liver carcinoma and hepatitis B virus infection. The CDR3 reads CASSQEGLAPRDQYF. As DNA, the CDR3 is TGCGCCAGCAGCCAAGAGGGACTAGCGCCCCGAGACCAGTACTTC.